This TCR beta chain was captured in a study of cytomegalovirus exposure and HLA in healthy donors. Study conclusions and caveats: Researchers reported from a later analysis that most CMV-associated TCR beta chains appeared HLA-restricted.

Use of 60 Vbeta and 13 Jbeta primers characterized the PCR. Only in-frame clones appear in the TCRdb table, and some are missing; sequencing was by immunoSEQ multiplex PCR. The table has 150,000 to 200,000 clones, 82% seen once. Worth noting for this clone: Antigen unknown.

The TCR originated in a girl aged 2-10 years in good health and CMV-seropositive. Sequenced: PBMCs.

The CDR3 protein is CASSPPTEPYEQYF. The CDR3 DNA sequence: TGTGCCAGCAGCCCTCCGACAGAGCCCTACGAGCAGTACTTC. V is TRBV7-9 and J is TRBJ2-7; D is perhaps TRBD1 (5 bases). This CDR3 comprises 14 residues. The germline gives CDR1 SEHNR, CDR2 FQNEAQ (reference sequence). V was pared by 5 bases and J by 2 bases, with 13 bases between. The full variable domain, completed using reference TRBV7-9 and TRBJ2-7, is DTGVSQNPRHKITKRGQNVTFRCDPISEHNRLYWYRQTLGQGPEFLTYFQNEAQLEKSRLLSDRFSAERPKGSFSTLEIQRTEQGDSAMYLCASSPPTEPYEQYFGPGTRLTVT.